This T cell receptor beta chain was profiled in a study of technical replicates of blood from a handful of donors (dated by TCRdb to between 2016 and 2019). To prepare the library, the immunoSEQ multiplex PCR assay was applied. TCRdb re-hosts the immuneACCESS table, in-frame sequences only. Its copies lack some clones; in the studies checked, an unresolved V gene accounts for under half of them, and the cause for the rest is not known. The sample yields about 66,000 clones; roughly nine tenths were counted once. The ten top clones hold approximately 0.39% of the sample. Reading from cysteine to phenylalanine, the CDR3 counts 14 amino acids. The kept DNA is CDR3 alone, 42 bases in frame from the first base. V was cut back by 5 bases and J by 5 bases, leaving a gap of 15 bases between them. Sequences SGHTA (CDR1) and FQGNSA (CDR2) are obtained from the germline V gene. Comments on this clone: The clone's antigen remains unknown. Qualities for individual bases were not recorded, and no much larger clone is one base off.

This receptor was obtained from a human donor in good health. The material sequenced was T cells isolated from PBMCs. The rearrangement combines TRBV7-2 with TRBJ1-1, with TRBD1 tentatively as D gene (6 bases match). The DNA sequence follows: TGTGCCAGCAGCCCTACCGGGCAGGGGACTGAAGCTTTCTTT. The translation is CASSPTGQGTEAFF.